This T cell receptor beta chain derives from a study of blood T cell repertoires in COVID-19. From germline, CDR1 is MNHEY and CDR2 SVGAGI. V dropped 1 base and J dropped 5 bases, with 11 bases sitting between them. The CDR3 contains 14 residues. As handled by the study authors: Scientists estimated how many nucleated cells there were by amplifying reference gene primers. Clones were read by immunoSEQ multiplex PCR, and TCRdb kept only the in-frame ones, dropping some. Clone size and V and J calls were adopted from that table, with D and trimming inferred from the DNA. The sample shows over 50,000 clones, around nine tenths of them seen only once. This clone was found once.

The TCR originated in a human donor with active COVID-19. The donor label of this sample is uncertain. Sequenced input: peripheral blood. The chain joins TRBV6-5 to TRBJ1-1, with D possibly TRBD1 on 6 matching bases. CDR3 sequence: CASSYLGGRTEAFF. The CDR3 DNA reads as TGTGCCAGCAGTTACTTGGGGGGGCGAACTGAAGCTTTCTTT.